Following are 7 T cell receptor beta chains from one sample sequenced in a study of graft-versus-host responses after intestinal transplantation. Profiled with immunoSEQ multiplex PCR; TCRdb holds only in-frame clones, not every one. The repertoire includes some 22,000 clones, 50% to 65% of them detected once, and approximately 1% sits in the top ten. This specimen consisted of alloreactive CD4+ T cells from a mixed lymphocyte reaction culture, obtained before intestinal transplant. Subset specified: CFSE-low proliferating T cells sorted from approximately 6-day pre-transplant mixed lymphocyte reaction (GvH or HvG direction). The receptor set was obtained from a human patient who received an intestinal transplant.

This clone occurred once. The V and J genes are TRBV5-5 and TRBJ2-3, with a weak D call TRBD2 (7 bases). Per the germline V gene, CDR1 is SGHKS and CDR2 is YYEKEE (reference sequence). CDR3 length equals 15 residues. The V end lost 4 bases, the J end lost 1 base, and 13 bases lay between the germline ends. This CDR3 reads CASSPPGGRTDTQYF. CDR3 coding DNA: TGTGCCAGCAGCCCTCCCGGGGGGCGCACAGATACGCAGTATTTT.

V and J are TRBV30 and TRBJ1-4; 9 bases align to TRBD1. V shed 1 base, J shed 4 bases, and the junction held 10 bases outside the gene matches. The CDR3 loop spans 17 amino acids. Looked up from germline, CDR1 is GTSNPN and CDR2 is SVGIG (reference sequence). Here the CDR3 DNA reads TGTGCCTGGAGTGCAGGTTGGACAGGGGAGATTAATGAAAAACTGTTTTTT. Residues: CAWSAGWTGEINEKLFF.

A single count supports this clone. The CDR3 DNA reads as TGTGCCAGCAGCTACCAACTAGCCTCTAGCACAGATACGCAGTATTTT. This gives the protein CASSYQLASSTDTQYF. The chain has TRBV11-1 and TRBJ2-3; perhaps TRBD2 as D (6 bases). V lost 4 bases, J lost 0 bases, and 14 bases lay in between. The CDR3 is 16 amino acids. Germline V gene sequence: CDR1 SGHAT, CDR2 FQDESV (reference sequence).

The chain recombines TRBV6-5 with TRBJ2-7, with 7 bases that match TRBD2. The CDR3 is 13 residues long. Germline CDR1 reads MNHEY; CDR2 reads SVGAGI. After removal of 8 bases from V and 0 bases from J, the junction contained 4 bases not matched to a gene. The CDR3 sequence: CASQRDASYEQYF. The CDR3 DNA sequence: TGTGCCAGCCAGCGGGATGCCTCCTACGAGCAGTACTTC.

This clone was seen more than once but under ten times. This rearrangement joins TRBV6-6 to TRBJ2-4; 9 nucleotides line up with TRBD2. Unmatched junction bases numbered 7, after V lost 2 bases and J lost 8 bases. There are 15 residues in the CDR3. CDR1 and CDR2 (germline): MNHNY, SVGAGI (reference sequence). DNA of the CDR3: TGTGCCAGCAGTTACGGGTTGGCTAGCGGGGACATTCAGTACTTC. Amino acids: CASSYGLASGDIQYF.

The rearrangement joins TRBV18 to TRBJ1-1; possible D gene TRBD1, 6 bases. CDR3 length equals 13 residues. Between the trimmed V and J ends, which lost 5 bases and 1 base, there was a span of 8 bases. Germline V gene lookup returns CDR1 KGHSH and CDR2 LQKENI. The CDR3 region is CASSSGQNTEAFF. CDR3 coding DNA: TGTGCCAGCTCATCGGGACAGAACACTGAAGCTTTCTTT.

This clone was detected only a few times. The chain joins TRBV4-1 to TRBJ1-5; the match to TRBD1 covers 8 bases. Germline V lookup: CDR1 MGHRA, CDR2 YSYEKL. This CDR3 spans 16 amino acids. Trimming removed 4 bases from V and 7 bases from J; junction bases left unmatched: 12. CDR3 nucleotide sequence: TGCGCCAGCAGCCGACGCTACCAGGGGGCAGGGCAGCCCCAGCATTTT. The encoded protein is CASSRRYQGAGQPQHF.